The 17 T cell receptor beta chains below were found in one sample sequenced in a study of blood T cell repertoires in COVID-19. Clones were read by immunoSEQ multiplex PCR, and TCRdb kept only the in-frame ones, dropping some. The sample records more than 200,000 clones, around 86% being singletons. Specimen: PBMCs or T cells enriched from blood (not recorded which). These receptor sequences come from a man in his thirties or forties in a cohort exposed to, infected with or recovered from COVID-19 (not recorded which).

The V call is TRBV19, the J call TRBJ2-1; 10 bases agree with TRBD1. CDR1 and CDR2 from the germline V gene are LNHDA and SQIVND (reference sequence). This CDR3 is 16 amino acids long. Trimming removed 5 bases from V and 2 bases from J; junction bases left unmatched: 6. The DNA for the CDR3 is TGTGCCAGTAGTCCAACCGGGACAGGGGCCTACAATGAGCAGTTCTTC. Residues: CASSPTGTGAYNEQFF.

As concerns this clone: Germline and junction disagree at one end, which may indicate a read error. The CDR3 is CASSNRVGNTIYF. CDR3 sequence (DNA): TGTGCTAGCAGCAACAGGGTGGGGAACACCATATATTTT. The rearrangement uses TRBV7-7 and TRBJ1-3, with a possible D match to TRBD1 (6 bases). This CDR3 is 13 amino acids long. Per the germline V gene, CDR1 is SSHAT and CDR2 is FNYEAQ (reference sequence). The full variable domain, completed using reference TRBV7-7 and TRBJ1-3, is GAGVSQSPRYKVTKRGQDVTLRCDPISSHATLYWYQQALGQGPEFLTYFNYEAQPDKSGLPSDRFSAERPEGSISTLTIQRTEQRDSAMYRCASSNRVGNTIYFGEGSWLTVV.

The chain is built from TRBV2 and TRBJ1-6; D may be TRBD1 (5 bases). The CDR3 totals 15 residues. The V end was cut by 1 base, the J end by 7 bases, with 11 bases between. Germline V CDR1 and CDR2: SNHLY, FYNNEI. The CDR3 nucleotides read TGTGCCAGCAGTGAAGAGGCAGGGCGGAATTCACCCCTCCACTTT. Amino acid sequence: CASSEEAGRNSPLHF. The complete variable domain, with remaining parts taken from reference TRBV2 and TRBJ1-6, reads EPEVTQTPSHQVTQMGQEVILRCVPISNHLYFYWYRQILGQKVEFLVSFYNNEISEKSEIFDDQFSVERPDGSNFTLKIRSTKLEDSAMYFCASSEEAGRNSPLHFGNGTRLTVT.

The chain has TRBV4-3 and TRBJ1-4; D ambiguous. CDR1 is LGHNA and CDR2 is YSLEER in the germline V gene. V gave up 4 bases and J gave up 8 bases, with 14 bases separating them. The CDR3 runs 14 residues. CDR3 loop: CASSLGLGGEKLFF. The CDR3 DNA reads as TGCGCCAGCAGCCTAGGACTGGGTGGAGAAAAACTGTTTTTT.

The chain has TRBV14 and TRBJ2-2, with TRBD1 as a possible D gene (5 bases). This CDR3 has 14 amino acids. Germline V lookup: CDR1 SGHDN, CDR2 FVKESK. V shed 5 bases and J shed 5 bases, with 12 bases lying between them. The CDR3 reads CASSTRVETGELFF. The CDR3, as DNA: TGTGCCAGCAGCACCAGGGTTGAGACCGGGGAGCTGTTTTTT.

The genes are TRBV10-2 and TRBJ1-1; D is undetermined. The CDR3 length is 14 residues. CDR1 and CDR2 from the germline V gene are WSHSY and SAAADI. The V gene lost 3 bases and the J gene lost 2 bases, with 10 bases spanning the gap. CDR3 nucleotide sequence: TGCGCCAGCAGTGATACCGGGAGAAACACTGAAGCTTTCTTT. As protein: CASSDTGRNTEAFF.

This sequence joins TRBV5-4 and TRBJ1-1; possible D gene TRBD1, 6 bases. From germline, CDR1 is SGHNT and CDR2 YYREEE (reference sequence). The CDR3 contains 15 residues. V was clipped by 0 bases and J by 1 base, with 10 bases between them. CDR3 nucleotide sequence: TGTGCCAGCAGCTTGGGACAGGCGGAGAACACTGAAGCTTTCTTT. This translates into CASSLGQAENTEAFF.

The chain couples TRBV24-1 to TRBJ2-1; 10 bases map to TRBD2. V shed 4 bases and J 2 bases; nucleotides not matched to a gene: 10. The CDR3 is made up of 18 amino acids. The V gene's germline CDR1 is KGHDR and CDR2 SFDVKD. CDR3 protein: CATSDQLAGVIAYNEQFF. CDR3 nucleotides: TGTGCCACCAGTGACCAGCTAGCGGGAGTTATCGCCTACAATGAGCAGTTCTTC.

This clone was seen just once. The gene calls are TRBV18 and TRBJ2-5, with TRBD2 matching 8 bases. The V gene end was trimmed by 6 bases and the J gene end by 2 bases; junction bases not matched to a gene: 5. This CDR3 is 14 amino acids long. Per germline, CDR1 KGHSH and CDR2 LQKENI. CDR3 in amino acids: CASSPGGEQETQYF. As DNA, the CDR3 is TGTGCCAGCTCGCCGGGGGGGGAGCAAGAGACCCAGTACTTC.

CDR3 DNA sequence: TGTGCCAGCAGGGAGGGGGCGTCGAACACCGGGGAGCTGTTTTTT. It is translated as CASREGASNTGELFF. V is TRBV7-9 and J is TRBJ2-2; the D gene is possibly TRBD1 (7 bases). The length of the CDR3 is 15 residues. The V and J ends lost 6 bases and 0 bases respectively, with 11 bases between them. Germline-derived CDR1 and CDR2 are SEHNR and FQNEAQ (reference sequence).

This chain joins TRBV7-3 and TRBJ1-1, with D uncertain. The CDR3 is made up of 14 amino acids. Germline V gene lookup returns CDR1 SGHTA and CDR2 FQGTGA. Trimming cost V 6 bases and J 7 bases, with 18 bases left between them. CDR3 sequence reads: CASRPGLVNGEAFF. In nucleotides, the CDR3 is TGTGCCAGCAGGCCTGGTCTGGTAAACGGTGAAGCTTTCTTT.

This clone occurred a few times. The CDR3 nucleotides read TGTGCCAGTAGTATCCCCCCTTACAATGAGCAGTTCTTC. Protein: CASSIPPYNEQFF. The chain joins TRBV19 to TRBJ2-1; D is undetermined. Germline V CDR1 and CDR2: LNHDA, SQIVND (reference sequence). V was clipped by 3 bases and J by 4 bases, with 7 bases between them. This CDR3 is 13 amino acids long.

J is TRBJ1-2 and V is TRBV5-1; possibly TRBD1 for D (5 bases). V shed 0 bases and J shed 1 base, with 10 bases lying between them. The CDR3 length is 15 residues. Germline CDR1 reads SGHRS; CDR2 reads YFSETQ. CDR3 amino acids: CASSLATARNYGYTF. The CDR3 coding sequence is TGCGCCAGCAGCTTGGCGACAGCCCGTAACTATGGCTACACCTTC.

In this sample, this clone turned up many times. The chain employs TRBV13 and TRBJ2-1; TRBD2 might be the D (6 bases). Germline CDR1 is PRHDT and CDR2 is FYEKMQ (reference sequence). The CDR3 covers 16 residues. V lost 3 bases and J lost 0, with 12 bases in between. The CDR3 nucleotides read TGTGCCAGCAGCTTCTACGACGGGAGCTCCTACAATGAGCAGTTCTTC. As protein: CASSFYDGSSYNEQFF.

This clone was seen more than once but under ten times. This chain joins TRBV5-5 and TRBJ2-7; 7 bases align to TRBD1. The CDR3 consists of 13 residues. The junction had 4 bases not matched to a gene; V was cut back by 4 bases and J by 3 bases. Germline V gene data show CDR1 as SGHKS and CDR2 as YYEKEE (reference sequence). CDR3 DNA sequence: TGTGCCAGCAGCGGGGGACAGTTCTACGAGCAGTACTTC. This sequence encodes CASSGGQFYEQYF. Variable domain in full (rest from reference TRBV5-5 and TRBJ2-7): DAGVTQSPTHLIKTRGQQVTLRCSPISGHKSVSWYQQVLGQGPQFIFQYYEKEERGRGNFPDRFSARQFPNYSSELNVNALLLGDSALYLCASSGGQFYEQYFGPGTRLTVT.

The chain has TRBV15 and TRBJ2-1, with a tentative D call TRBD2 (5 bases). This CDR3 is 13 amino acids long. Germline V CDR1 and CDR2: LNHNV, YYDKDF (reference sequence). Trimming shortened V by 5 bases and J by 4 bases, and 9 bases separated the two germline ends. CDR3 nucleotides: TGTGCCACCAGCGCCGGACTGTACAATGAGCAGTTCTTC. Its translation is CATSAGLYNEQFF.

This chain's CDR3 is CASSPSGSDEQFF. In DNA form, the CDR3 reads TGTGCCAGCAGCCCCAGCGGGAGCGATGAGCAGTTCTTC. The rearrangement uses TRBV7-2 and TRBJ2-1, with TRBD2 identical over 8 bases. This CDR3 spans 13 amino acids. Trimming cost V 5 bases and J 8 bases; bases outside gene matches: 5. In germline, CDR1 is SGHTA, CDR2 FQGNSA.